The sample holds a few counts of the clone carrying this T cell receptor beta chain. The sample originates from a study of spatial heterogeneity in lung cancer. The V gene lost 11 bases and the J gene lost 6 bases, with 4 bases spanning the gap. Per germline, CDR1 SEHNR and CDR2 FQNEAQ (reference sequence). CDR3 size: 9 residues. Time point denoted: blood at routine non-recurrence follow-up after resection. TCRdb re-called the 5' RACE reads with MiXCR, one entry per CDR3 protein. The repertoire holds some 41,000 distinct CDR3 sequences, roughly a tenth seen once, with 17% in the top ten. The chain recombines TRBV7-9 with TRBJ2-2; D is ambiguous. The TCR sequence derives from a female donor with early-stage non-small cell lung cancer. The specimen comprised PBMCs, sampled at follow-up. In nucleotides, the CDR3 is TGTGCCCCCCCCGGGGAGCTGTTTTTT. Amino acid sequence: CAPPGELFF.